This T cell receptor beta chain emerged from a study of OX40 agonist ivuxolimab in advanced cancers. Study conclusions and caveats: Clonal expansion was seen in CD4+ and CD8+ blood T cells by week 6 at 0.1 to 3.0 mg/kg. Among patients with partial responses at 0.1-3.0 mg/kg, clonal expansion was among the lowest.

With 0 bases removed from V and 0 bases from J, the gap between germline ends came to 7 bases. The CDR3 totals 14 residues. Germline CDR1 and CDR2: SGDLS and YYNGEE. Points on this clone: What it binds is unknown.

Data came from immunoSEQ multiplex PCR; TCRdb stores just in-frame clones and leaves some out. Seen here are over 25,000 clones, around 85% observed once, and the top ten hold 29%. The sample in question was CD4+ or CD8+ T cells sorted from blood, obtained in a trial of the OX40 agonist ivuxolimab. The receptor was isolated from an adult with an advanced solid tumor such as melanoma, head and neck, liver or kidney cancer. J is TRBJ2-7 and V is TRBV9; D gene uncertain. As DNA, the CDR3 is TGTGCCAGCAGCGTAGGTCTCTCCTCCTACGAGCAGTACTTC. This encodes CASSVGLSSYEQYF.